Shown below are 21 T cell receptor beta chains from a single sample sequenced in a study of T cell responses to AZD1222 COVID-19 vaccine. The protocol was immunoSEQ multiplex PCR, while the TCRdb copy is restricted to in-frame clones and leaves out a portion. The sample carries more than 250,000 clones, 85% to 95% recorded once. Sequenced material: peripheral blood, taken on day 0 of AZD1222 vaccination. These TCRs come from an adult in good health.

This clone was seen a few times. The chain uses TRBV19 and TRBJ1-2; TRBD1 matches at 7 bases. CDR3 size: 13 residues. The germline V gene has CDR1 LNHDA and CDR2 SQIVND (reference sequence). J lost 0 bases, V lost 7 bases, and 2 bases had no gene match. This CDR3 is CASTDRTNYGYTF. In DNA form, the CDR3 reads TGTGCCAGTACGGACAGGACTAACTATGGCTACACCTTC.

The V gene is TRBV3-1 (or the pseudogene TRBV3-2), the J gene TRBJ1-6, with TRBD1 matching over 9 bases. The J segment lost 14 bases and the V segment lost 0 bases, leaving 5 bases of the junction unmatched. The germline V gene encodes CDR1 LGHDT and CDR2 YNNKEL (reference sequence). The CDR3 covers 14 residues. For the CDR3, the DNA is TGTGCCAGCAGCCAAGAAACAGGGGGCCGGGCCCTCCACTTT. As protein: CASSQETGGRALHF.

The chain has TRBV4-2 and TRBJ2-1; TRBD2 matches 12 bases. CDR1 is LGHNA, CDR2 YNFKEQ, per germline. The CDR3 runs 17 residues. Germline trimming cut 0 bases from V and 6 bases from J; bases unmatched to any gene: 6. CDR3: CASSQDFLAGGLNEQFF. The CDR3 nucleotides read TGTGCCAGCAGCCAAGATTTTCTAGCGGGGGGGCTCAATGAGCAGTTCTTC.

DNA of the CDR3: TGTGCCTCGTCCGCTGGGGGAGTCTCCTACGAGCAGTACTTC. Translation: CASSAGGVSYEQYF. This sequence joins TRBV5-4 and TRBJ2-7; either TRBD1 or TRBD2 may supply D (5 bases each). In germline, CDR1 is SGHNT, CDR2 YYREEE (reference sequence). V lost 10 bases, J lost 0 bases, and 17 bases lay in between. The CDR3 sequence is 14 residues long. Drawing the rest from reference TRBV5-4 and TRBJ2-7, the complete variable domain is ETGVTQSPTHLIKTRGQQVTLRCSSQSGHNTVSWYQQALGQGPQFIFQYYREEENGRGNFPPRFSGLQFPNYSSELNVNALELDDSALYLCASSAGGVSYEQYFGPGTRLTVT.

The V gene is TRBV3-1 (or the pseudogene TRBV3-2), the J gene TRBJ1-6, with D perhaps TRBD1 (5 bases). The CDR3 consists of 12 residues. The V and J ends lost 4 bases and 13 bases respectively, with 11 bases between them. Looked up from germline, CDR1 is LGHDT and CDR2 is YNNKEL (reference sequence). The CDR3 protein is CASSRPGTPLHF. In DNA form, the CDR3 reads TGTGCCAGCAGCCGCCCCGGGACGCCCCTCCACTTT.

The chain couples TRBV4-2 to TRBJ1-2; 7 nucleotides agree with TRBD1. Germline V CDR1 and CDR2: LGHNA, YNFKEQ. Trimming removed 3 bases from V and 3 bases from J; junction bases left unmatched: 7. The CDR3 loop spans 15 amino acids. The CDR3 protein is CASSHELQGDYGYTF. In nucleotides, the CDR3 is TGTGCCAGCAGCCATGAACTTCAGGGGGACTATGGCTACACCTTC.

This chain joins TRBV19 and TRBJ2-5, with 12 positions matching TRBD2. Unmatched junction bases numbered 6, after V lost 0 bases and J lost 7 bases. The CDR3 contains 16 residues. Germline CDR1 reads LNHDA; CDR2 reads SQIVND (reference sequence). CDR3 in DNA: TGTGCCAGTAGTATAGATCTAGCGGGGGGGCTGCGGACCCAGTACTTC. It codes for CASSIDLAGGLRTQYF.

The rearrangement uses TRBV19 and TRBJ1-1, with D perhaps TRBD1 (5 bases). Looked up from germline, CDR1 is LNHDA and CDR2 is SQIVND (reference sequence). This CDR3 has 12 amino acids. V was cut by 5 bases and J by 4 bases, with 8 bases left in between. The CDR3: CASSHGTTEAFF. CDR3 DNA sequence: TGTGCCAGTAGTCACGGGACCACTGAAGCTTTCTTT. The full variable domain, its missing parts supplied by reference TRBV19 and TRBJ1-1, is DGGITQSPKYLFRKEGQNVTLSCEQNLNHDAMYWYRQDPGQGLRLIYYSQIVNDFQKGDIAEGYSVSREKKESFPLTVTSAQKNPTAFYLCASSHGTTEAFFGQGTRLTVV.

The V call is TRBV29-1, the J call TRBJ2-1; TRBD1 agrees at 7 bases. The CDR3 extends over 14 amino acids. CDR1 SQVTM and CDR2 ANQGSEA come from the germline V gene. V lost 6 bases to trimming and J lost 2 bases; unmatched junction nucleotides: 7. Written as DNA, the CDR3 is TGCAGCGTGGGGTCCGGGACAGCCTACAATGAGCAGTTCTTC. Its protein is CSVGSGTAYNEQFF.

The V call is TRBV5-4, the J call TRBJ1-1; 8 bases are shared with TRBD1. From germline, CDR1 is SGHNT and CDR2 YYREEE (reference sequence). Germline trimming cut 0 bases from V and 5 bases from J; bases unmatched to any gene: 6. CDR3 length equals 15 residues. In DNA form, the CDR3 reads TGTGCCAGCAGCTTGGAGTCAGGGGGCAGGACTGAAGCTTTCTTT. Its protein product is CASSLESGGRTEAFF.

The rearrangement joins TRBV10-3 to TRBJ2-1; 14 nucleotides match TRBD2. The V and J ends lost 8 bases and 5 bases, in that order; junction bases with no gene match: 5. This CDR3 spans 15 amino acids. Germline V CDR1 and CDR2: ENHRY, SYGVKD. The CDR3 DNA follows: TGTGCCATCCACGGGACTAGCGGGGGAGACAATGAGCAGTTCTTC. This sequence encodes CAIHGTSGGDNEQFF.

V usage is TRBV4-3 and J usage is TRBJ2-3, with a weak D call TRBD2 (5 bases). Germline V lookup: CDR1 LGHNA, CDR2 YSLEER. The CDR3 is made up of 14 amino acids. V was pared by 1 base and J by 4 bases, with 9 bases between. The chain's CDR3 is CASSQGPRADTQYF. The CDR3 region has the DNA TGCGCCAGCAGCCAAGGGCCGAGGGCAGATACGCAGTATTTT.

The V gene is TRBV7-6, the J gene TRBJ2-7; a possible D gene is TRBD2 (7 bases). The V end lost 4 bases, the J end lost 3 bases, and 22 bases lay between the germline ends. Germline V gene data show CDR1 as SGHVS and CDR2 as FNYEAQ. This CDR3 spans 17 amino acids. The CDR3 DNA follows: TGTGCCAGCAGCTCCCGGCTCGGGGGGCGAGGTTACTACGAGCAGTACTTC. This gives the protein CASSSRLGGRGYYEQYF.

The J gene is TRBJ2-3, the V gene TRBV5-1, with 7 nucleotides matching TRBD1. Germline V lookup: CDR1 SGHRS, CDR2 YFSETQ. The CDR3 covers 15 residues. Trimming cost V 1 base and J 0 bases; bases outside gene matches: 2. CDR3 amino acids: CASSLMGQSTDTQYF. The CDR3 DNA reads TGCGCCAGCAGCTTGATGGGACAGAGCACAGATACGCAGTATTTT.

The count of this clone is one. This chain joins TRBV6-1 and TRBJ2-7, with no clear D. The CDR3 sequence is 15 residues long. The germline V gene encodes CDR1 MNHNS and CDR2 SASEGT. V lost 2 bases and J lost 0, with 11 bases in between. The CDR3 nucleotides read TGTGCCAGCAGTGAAAACGGGTTAAGCTCCTACGAGCAGTACTTC. Translated, it gives CASSENGLSSYEQYF.

In this sample, this clone turned up once. The chain couples TRBV3-1 (or the pseudogene TRBV3-2) to TRBJ2-5, with 7 bases lining up with TRBD2. Gene TRBJ2-7 matches the end of the DNA better, so the J call may be wrong. The germline CDR1 and CDR2 sequences are LGHDT and YNNKEL (reference sequence). This CDR3 has 14 residues. CDR3 nucleotide sequence: TGTGCCAGCAGCTGGGGGGGGGAATCCTACGAGCAGTACTTC. Protein product: CASSWGGESYEQYF.

The CDR3 DNA sequence: TGTGCCAGCAGTTATAGTCAGGCCTCCTACGAGCAGTACTTC. Protein: CASSYSQASYEQYF. The rearrangement uses TRBV27 and TRBJ2-7; no definite D call. CDR1 and CDR2 from the germline V gene are MNHEY and SMNVEV (reference sequence). Trimming took 4 bases from V and 0 from J, leaving 10 bases between them. This CDR3 contains 14 residues.

This chain connects TRBV7-9 to TRBJ2-7; weak D call: TRBD1 (5 bases). Per germline, CDR1 SEHNR and CDR2 FQNEAQ (reference sequence). The ends were cut back, 1 base at V and 3 bases at J, with 7 bases in the middle. This CDR3 has 13 residues. This chain's CDR3 is CASSLGGVYEQYF. In DNA, the CDR3 is TGTGCCAGCAGCTTAGGGGGCGTCTACGAGCAGTACTTC.

The chain combines TRBV30 with TRBJ2-2; 7 bases line up with TRBD1. Trimming cost V 4 bases and J 4 bases; bases outside gene matches: 3. Per germline, CDR1 GTSNPN and CDR2 SVGIG (reference sequence). The CDR3 runs to 13 residues. CDR3 protein: CAWNRGITGELFF. The CDR3 DNA sequence: TGTGCCTGGAACAGGGGCATCACCGGGGAGCTGTTTTTT.

J is TRBJ1-5 and V is TRBV28; D unresolved. Germline CDR1 MDHEN, CDR2 SYDVKM. The CDR3 is made up of 14 amino acids. Trimming left V 2 bases short and J 3 bases short, with 8 bases between. Written as DNA, the CDR3 is TGTGCCAGCAGTTTAGGGTCGCTCAATCAGCCCCAGCATTTT. This gives the protein CASSLGSLNQPQHF.

This clone has only one observation. The V call is TRBV5-1, the J call TRBJ1-2; 7 nucleotides match TRBD1. The germline V gene encodes CDR1 SGHRS and CDR2 YFSETQ. V lost 4 bases, J lost 6 bases, and 15 bases stayed unmatched. The CDR3 has 16 amino acids. The CDR3 DNA sequence: TGCGCCAGCAGCGTGACAATTGCTAACAGGGGTGATGGCTACACCTTC. Its protein is CASSVTIANRGDGYTF.